Below, 20 T cell receptor beta chains from the same sample are listed, as sequenced in a study of vaccination and CD4 T cells after COVID-19. The antigens for these receptors are not known. Treatment in this sample: roughly ten-day PBMC culture with coronavirus spike peptide pools or control peptides (ViraFEST assay). The assay that was used to sequence DNA from cultured CD4+ T cells was the Oncomine TCR Beta short-read assay. From the PCR reads, TCRdb called clonotypes with MiXCR, one entry per CDR3 protein. The sample yields thousands of distinct CDR3 sequences, less than 75% seen once. The sample comprised CD4+ T cells from blood, cultured in vitro. The source is a human donor who had recovered from COVID-19.

V usage is TRBV7-3 and J usage is TRBJ2-3; D is undetermined. CDR3 length: 15 residues. Per germline, CDR1 SGHTA and CDR2 FQGTGA. Trimming removed 2 bases from V and 2 bases from J, with 11 bases in between. CDR3 coding DNA: TGTGCCAGCAGCTTACTCGGTACTCACACAGATACGCAGTATTTT. Its translation is CASSLLGTHTDTQYF.

The gene calls are TRBV15 and TRBJ2-6, with unresolved D. Trimming removed 3 bases at V and 0 bases at J, with 12 bases between. Germline CDR1 reads LNHNV; CDR2 reads YYDKDF (reference sequence). CDR3 length: 17 residues. The CDR3 loop is CATSRGSSPSGANVLTF. The CDR3 nucleotides are TGTGCCACCAGCAGGGGCAGTTCGCCCTCTGGGGCCAACGTCCTGACTTTC.

The CDR3 region has the DNA TGCAGTGCTAGGACTAGCTGGGGAGATACGCAGTATTTT. Its translation is CSARTSWGDTQYF. This rearrangement joins TRBV20-1 to TRBJ2-3; TRBD2 matches at 7 bases. This CDR3 region has 13 residues. Germline assignment: CDR1 DFQATT and CDR2 SNEGSKA (reference sequence). The ends lost 3 bases at V and 5 bases at J; junction bases unmatched: 5.

In this sample, this clonotype turned up a few times. V usage is TRBV6-5 and J usage is TRBJ1-3; D gene unclear. The CDR3 spans 17 residues. Germline CDR1 MNHEY, CDR2 SVGAGI. Trimming removed 0 bases from V and 3 bases from J, with 15 bases in between. This CDR3 reads CASSYSPEQSSGNTIYF. The CDR3 DNA reads TGTGCCAGCAGTTACTCTCCGGAGCAATCTAGTGGAAACACCATATATTTT.

V is TRBV11-3 and J is TRBJ2-5, with D possibly TRBD2 on 5 matching bases. V was shortened by 5 bases and J by 2 bases, with 12 bases between the two germline ends. This CDR3 has 14 amino acids. From germline, CDR1 is SGHNT and CDR2 YENEEA. CDR3 loop: CASSGGRNQETQYF. The CDR3 nucleotides are TGTGCCAGCAGCGGAGGCAGGAATCAAGAGACCCAGTACTTC.

CDR3 sequence (DNA): TGTGCCAGCACCCGCTTTGGCGGCCTATCTAGCACAGATACGCAGTATTTT. Encoded protein: CASTRFGGLSSTDTQYF. The V and J genes are TRBV27 and TRBJ2-3; no clear D gene. The CDR3 has 17 residues. Germline CDR1 MNHEY, CDR2 SMNVEV (reference sequence). Trimming shortened V by 7 bases and J by 0 bases, and 20 bases separated the two germline ends.

The V call is TRBV20-1, the J call TRBJ1-2, with D possibly being TRBD1 (5 bases). The CDR3 contains 16 residues. The V end was cut by 4 bases, the J end by 0 bases, with 18 bases between. Germline V gene sequence: CDR1 DFQATT, CDR2 SNEGSKA (reference sequence). The CDR3 sequence: CSATVGVDEPNYGYTF. DNA for the CDR3: TGCAGTGCTACGGTAGGGGTGGACGAACCTAACTATGGCTACACCTTC.

As DNA, the CDR3 is TGTGCCAGTACCAGTAGGGCACATAGCAATCAGCCCCAGCATTTT. As protein: CASTSRAHSNQPQHF. The chain recombines TRBV19 with TRBJ1-5, with D unclear. Trimming pared 7 bases from V and 0 bases from J, leaving 13 bases between. The CDR3 sequence is 15 residues long. Germline-derived CDR1 and CDR2 are LNHDA and SQIVND (reference sequence).

This clonotype occurred a few times. The chain links TRBV2 to TRBJ2-7, with 9 bases lining up with TRBD2. The CDR3 loop spans 15 amino acids. Germline trimming cut 4 bases from V and 6 bases from J; bases unmatched to any gene: 10. Germline CDR1 SNHLY, CDR2 FYNNEI. This CDR3 reads CASSGQRGVPGEQYF. The CDR3 region has the DNA TGTGCCAGCAGTGGACAGCGGGGGGTACCTGGCGAGCAGTACTTC.

The CDR3 bases are TGTGCCTGGAGTGTAATGTCTCACAATGAGCAGTTCTTC. Its protein product is CAWSVMSHNEQFF. The chain employs TRBV30 and TRBJ2-1; no clear D gene. V lost 0 bases and J 5 bases, leaving 8 bases between the germline ends. Germline V gives CDR1 GTSNPN, CDR2 SVGIG (reference sequence). The CDR3 consists of 13 residues.

The chain has TRBV2 and TRBJ1-2; 10 bases fit TRBD1. The CDR3 loop spans 13 amino acids. Unmatched junction bases numbered 10, after V lost 11 bases and J lost 7 bases. CDR1 SNHLY and CDR2 FYNNEI come from the germline V gene. CDR3 DNA: TGTGCCGGACACCGGGACAGGGGAAGTGGCTACACCTTC. Protein product: CAGHRDRGSGYTF.

This sequence joins TRBV7-2 and TRBJ2-3; TRBD1 matches 9 bases. V lost 5 bases and J lost 1; bases outside the gene matches: 4. Germline CDR1 and CDR2: SGHTA and FQGNSA. The CDR3 runs 15 residues. CDR3 DNA sequence: TGTGCCAGCAGCGGACACAGGGGGCGCACAGATACGCAGTATTTT. It yields the protein CASSGHRGRTDTQYF. Looking up the rest from reference TRBV7-2 and TRBJ2-3 gives the full variable domain: GAGVSQSPSNKVTEKGKDVELRCDPISGHTALYWYRQSLGQGLEFLIYFQGNSAPDKSGLPSDRFSAERTGGSVSTLTIQRTQQEDSAVYLCASSGHRGRTDTQYFGPGTRLTVL.

The chain links TRBV24-1 to TRBJ2-2; 9 bases fit TRBD1. V shed 4 bases and J 4 bases; nucleotides not matched to a gene: 6. The CDR3 contains 16 residues. From germline, CDR1 is KGHDR and CDR2 SFDVKD. The CDR3 reads CATSDMTGGGTGELFF. In DNA form, the CDR3 reads TGTGCCACCAGTGACATGACAGGGGGAGGCACCGGGGAGCTGTTTTTT.

V usage is TRBV12-3 or TRBV12-4 and J usage is TRBJ1-6; weak D call: TRBD1 (5 bases). The CDR3 is 14 residues long. Deletions cut 3 bases from V and 9 bases from J, with 12 bases between. The CDR3 sequence: CASSLGRAGSPLHF. CDR3 DNA sequence: TGTGCCAGCAGTTTGGGCAGGGCAGGTTCACCCCTCCACTTT.

This chain uses TRBV27 with TRBJ2-3; 11 bases line up with TRBD2. V lost 7 bases to trimming and J lost 3 bases; unmatched junction nucleotides: 6. CDR1 and CDR2 (germline): MNHEY, SMNVEV (reference sequence). There are 15 residues in the CDR3. The DNA of the CDR3 is TGTGCCAGCACAAAACTAGCGGGAGATACAGATACGCAGTATTTT. It is translated as CASTKLAGDTDTQYF.

This sequence joins TRBV21-1 and TRBJ1-3; no check of the table's D call, TRBD1, against the DNA was made. TRBV21-1 is listed as a pseudogene. This CDR3 has 17 residues. CDR3 protein: CASSISRGSSSGNTIYF. CDR3 DNA: TGTGCCAGCAGCATCTCACGGGGGAGTTCCTCTGGAAACACCATATATTTT.

This chain links TRBV6-2 or TRBV6-3 with TRBJ1-1; maybe TRBD1 (6 bases). V dropped 4 bases and J dropped 0 bases, with 15 bases sitting between them. Germline CDR1 and CDR2: MNHEY and SVGEGT. The CDR3 extends over 16 amino acids. CDR3 sequence: CASSFPYRVMNTEAFF. Written as DNA, the CDR3 is TGTGCCAGCAGTTTCCCGTACAGGGTTATGAACACTGAAGCTTTCTTT.

V usage is TRBV24-1 and J usage is TRBJ1-1; D remains ambiguous. The CDR3 length is 13 residues. CDR1 and CDR2 from the germline V gene are KGHDR and SFDVKD. V dropped 6 bases and J dropped 4 bases, with 11 bases sitting between them. The CDR3 reads CATSNGVGTEAFF. DNA of the CDR3: TGTGCCACCAGTAACGGGGTCGGCACTGAAGCTTTCTTT.

This clonotype occurred a few times. V and J are TRBV7-3 and TRBJ2-2; D is uncertain. CDR1 and CDR2 from the germline V gene are SGHTA and FQGTGA. The CDR3 covers 12 residues. V was shortened by 2 bases and J by 7 bases, with 5 bases between the two germline ends. The DNA of the CDR3 is TGTGCCAGCAGCTTAGCGAACGGGGAGCTGTTTTTT. Amino acid sequence: CASSLANGELFF.

J is TRBJ2-1 and V is TRBV18; D is ambiguous. The germline V gene has CDR1 KGHSH and CDR2 LQKENI. This CDR3 region has 15 residues. V shed 3 bases and J shed 2 bases, with 11 bases lying between them. CDR3: CASSPRGDTYNEQFF. In DNA, the CDR3 is TGTGCCAGCTCACCCCGTGGGGATACCTACAATGAGCAGTTCTTC.